This T cell receptor beta chain emerged from a study of Ad26.COV2.S vaccination and SARS-CoV-2 variants. The study, taken as a whole, reports: Vaccine and placebo groups showed comparable non-spike TCR breadth. Reports say spike-specific CD8+ and CD4+ T cell responses covered substantial breadth after vaccination.

Libraries were prepared by immunoSEQ multiplex PCR; TCRdb keeps only in-frame clonotypes and omits some of them. The sample lists around 300,000 clones; around 89% were seen once. V shed 6 bases, J shed 0 bases, and the junction held 5 bases outside the gene matches. The CDR3 runs 14 residues. Per germline, CDR1 SGHRS and CDR2 YFSETQ. The treatment is: some 20 received Ad26.COV2.S at low or high dose, single or two shots; about 5 received placebo; per-sample allocation not given. Day 63 after the first injection of vaccine or placebo was the sampling time. Notes on this clone: Its antigen is still unknown.

The clonotype was recovered from a person aged 18-60 years who received the Ad26.COV2.S COVID-19 vaccine or a placebo. Material: peripheral blood, obtained in a trial of Ad26.COV2.S vaccine versus placebo. The J gene is TRBJ2-7, the V gene TRBV5-1, with TRBD2 identical over 8 bases. CDR3 DNA sequence: TGCGCCAGCAAACTAGCGGTTAGCTCCTACGAGCAGTACTTC. As protein: CASKLAVSSYEQYF.